This T cell receptor (beta chain) was profiled in a study of blood T cell repertoires in COVID-19. For the study at large: Samples of COVID-19 (acute and convalescent) were obtained from the United States, Italy and Spain.

Using immunoSEQ multiplex PCR, the repertoire was profiled, and TCRdb retains in-frame clones only, with some absent. The sample gives roughly 190,000 clones, approximately 86% of which show up once; more than 3% is in the top ten. V was shortened by 10 bases and J by 1 base, with 10 bases between the two germline ends. The germline gives CDR1 SGHVS, CDR2 FNYEAQ. There are 12 residues in the CDR3. The chain recombines TRBV7-6 with TRBJ1-2, with D unclear. The sequence was obtained from a man in his 70s with acute or convalescent COVID-19. Sequencing used peripheral blood. The CDR3 bases are TGTGCCATCCGGCGGGGTAACTATGGCTACACCTTC. Protein sequence: CAIRRGNYGYTF.